This T cell receptor (beta chain) came from a study of vaccination and CD4 T cells after COVID-19. The Oncomine TCR Beta short-read assay sequenced DNA from cultured CD4+ T cells. TCRdb itself ran the PCR reads through MiXCR, one entry per CDR3 protein. Of tens of thousands of distinct CDR3 sequences in the sample, roughly 43% were seen once. Points on this clonotype: What it recognizes is unknown.

The time point was: late sampling 161 to 241 days after vaccination in a few convalescent patients. Treatment defined: approximately nine-day PBMC culture with coronavirus spike peptide pools or control peptides (ViraFEST assay). Trimming shortened V by 0 bases and J by 7 bases, and 7 bases separated the two germline ends. The CDR3 has 12 amino acids. From germline, CDR1 is SEHNR and CDR2 FQNEAQ (reference sequence). General study results and limits: The study found that a median about 88% of reactive clones in convalescent patients appeared only post-vaccination.

The source was CD4+ T cells from blood, cultured in vitro, collected about 7 months after SARS-CoV-2 vaccination. The source is a human donor who had recovered from COVID-19. V usage is TRBV7-9 and J usage is TRBJ2-7, with D unresolved. The CDR3 bases are TGTGCCAGCAGCTTAGCGCGATGGGAGCAGTACTTC. Translation: CASSLARWEQYF.